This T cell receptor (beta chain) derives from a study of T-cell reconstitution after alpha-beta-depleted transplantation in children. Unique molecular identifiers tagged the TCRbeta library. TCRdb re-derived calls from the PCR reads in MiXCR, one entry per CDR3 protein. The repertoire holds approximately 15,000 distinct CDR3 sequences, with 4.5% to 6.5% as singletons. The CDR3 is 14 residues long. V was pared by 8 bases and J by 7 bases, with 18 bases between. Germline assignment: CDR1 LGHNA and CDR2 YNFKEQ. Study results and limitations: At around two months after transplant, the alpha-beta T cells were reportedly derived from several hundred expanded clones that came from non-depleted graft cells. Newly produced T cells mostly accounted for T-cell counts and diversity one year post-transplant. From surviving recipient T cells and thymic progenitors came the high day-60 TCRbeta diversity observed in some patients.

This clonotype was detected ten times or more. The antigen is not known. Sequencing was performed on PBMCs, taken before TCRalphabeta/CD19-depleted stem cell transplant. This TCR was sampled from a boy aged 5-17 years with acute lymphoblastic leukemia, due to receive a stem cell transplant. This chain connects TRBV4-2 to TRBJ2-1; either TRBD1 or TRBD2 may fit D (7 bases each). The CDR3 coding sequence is TGTGCCAGCGCGAGGGAGGGGGCGAGAAATGAGCAGTTCTTC. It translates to CASAREGARNEQFF.